The 8 T cell receptor beta chains below all came from one sample that was sequenced in a study of T cells in Graves' hyperthyroidism and ophthalmopathy. Amplified TCR beta CDR3 regions came from RNA transcripts. TCR CDR3 underwent first-round RT-PCR with the HTBI primer set. TCRdb independently ran MiXCR on the multiplex PCR reads; one entry per CDR3 protein. This table holds 560,000 or so distinct CDR3 sequences, nearly 20% found once. The source material was blood. The receptors were sampled from a man aged 35 to 55 with Graves' ophthalmopathy.

The chain is built from TRBV14 and TRBJ2-1; the match to TRBD2 covers 10 bases. Germline V lookup: CDR1 SGHDN, CDR2 FVKESK. V shed 0 bases, J shed 3 bases, and the junction held 5 bases outside the gene matches. The CDR3 totals 17 residues. The CDR3 reads CASSQEGLAVRYNEQFF. The CDR3 nucleotides read TGTGCCAGCAGCCAAGAAGGACTAGCGGTCCGCTACAATGAGCAGTTCTTC.

This clonotype was found a few times. The V gene is TRBV20-1, the J gene TRBJ1-2; TRBD1 agrees at 9 bases. J gave up 5 bases and V 8 bases, and 9 bases lay outside the gene matches. The germline gives CDR1 DFQATT, CDR2 SNEGSKA (reference sequence). This CDR3 spans 13 amino acids. The DNA of the CDR3 is TGCAGTCCTTCAGGACAGGGGAAATATGGCTACACCTTC. The encoded protein is CSPSGQGKYGYTF.

This clonotype is a singleton in its sample. The chain couples TRBV30 to TRBJ1-5; 7 bases map to TRBD1. Losses at the gene ends were 3 bases for V and 10 bases for J; bases not matched to a gene: 9. The CDR3 runs 13 residues. CDR1 is GTSNPN and CDR2 is SVGIG in the germline V gene (reference sequence). For the CDR3, the DNA is TGTGCCTGGAGCTTACCAGGGGGTCTACCCCAGCATTTT. Translated, it gives CAWSLPGGLPQHF.

As concerns this clonotype: A clone one base away is much larger, so this may be a read error. V gene TRBV12-3 or TRBV12-4 combines with J gene TRBJ1-1; no reliable D call. The V end was cut by 3 bases, the J end by 4 bases, with 9 bases between. The CDR3 consists of 13 residues. This CDR3 reads CASSFLGSTEAFF. The DNA for the CDR3 is TGTGCCAGCAGTTTTCTGGGGAGCACTGAAGCTTTCTTT.

This clonotype came up many times. V gene TRBV3-1 combines with J gene TRBJ2-4; D unresolved. The ends were cut back, 0 bases at V and 0 bases at J, with 9 bases in the middle. This CDR3 is 16 amino acids long. Germline CDR1 reads LGHDT; CDR2 reads YNNKEL (reference sequence). The CDR3 protein is CASSQEGRRAKNIQYF. CDR3 DNA sequence: TGTGCCAGCAGCCAAGAGGGCCGAAGAGCCAAAAACATTCAGTACTTC.

This clonotype occurred many times. This chain uses TRBV7-8 with TRBJ2-1; tentatively, D is TRBD1 (6 bases). Germline V CDR1 and CDR2: SGHVS, FQNEAQ. This CDR3 region has 18 residues. V was pared by 2 bases and J by 6 bases, with 23 bases between. The CDR3 coding sequence is TGTGCCAGCAGCTTATCCCCCGATCGGAGCACAGGGATCAATGAGCAGTTCTTC. Translated, it gives CASSLSPDRSTGINEQFF.

The rearrangement links TRBV7-2 to TRBJ1-1; D is ambiguous. This CDR3 is 15 amino acids long. V was shortened by 5 bases and J by 1 base, with 14 bases between the two germline ends. The germline gives CDR1 SGHTA, CDR2 FQGNSA. CDR3 region: CASSPSGLPNTEAFF. The CDR3 coding sequence is TGTGCCAGCAGCCCCAGCGGTTTACCGAACACTGAAGCTTTCTTT.

This clonotype was found a few times. CDR3 protein: CATSRESKKLFF. The CDR3 DNA follows: TGTGCCACCAGCAGAGAAAGTAAAAAACTGTTTTTT. The chain links TRBV15 to TRBJ1-4, with D uncertain. Germline CDR1 and CDR2: LNHNV and YYDKDF (reference sequence). The CDR3 is made up of 12 amino acids. The V end lost 0 bases, the J end lost 9 bases, and 5 bases lay between the germline ends.